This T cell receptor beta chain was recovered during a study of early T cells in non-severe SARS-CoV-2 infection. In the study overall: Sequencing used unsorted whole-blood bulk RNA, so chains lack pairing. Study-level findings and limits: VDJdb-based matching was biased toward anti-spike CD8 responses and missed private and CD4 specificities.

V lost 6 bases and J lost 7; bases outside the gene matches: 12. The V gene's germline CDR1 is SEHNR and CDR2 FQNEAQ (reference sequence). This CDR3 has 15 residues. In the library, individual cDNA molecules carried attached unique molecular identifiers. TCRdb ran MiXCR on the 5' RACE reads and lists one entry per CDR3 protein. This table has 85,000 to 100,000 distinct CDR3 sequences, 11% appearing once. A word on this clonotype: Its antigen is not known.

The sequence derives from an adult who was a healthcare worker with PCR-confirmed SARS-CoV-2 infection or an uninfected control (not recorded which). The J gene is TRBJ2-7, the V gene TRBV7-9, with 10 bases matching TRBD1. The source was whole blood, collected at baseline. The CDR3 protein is CASRRGTGDGEEQYF. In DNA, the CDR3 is TGTGCCAGCAGAAGGGGGACAGGGGACGGCGAAGAGCAGTACTTC. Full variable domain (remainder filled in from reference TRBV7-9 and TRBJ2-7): DTGVSQNPRHKITKRGQNVTFRCDPISEHNRLYWYRQTLGQGPEFLTYFQNEAQLEKSRLLSDRFSAERPKGSFSTLEIQRTEQGDSAMYLCASRRGTGDGEEQYFGPGTRLTVT.